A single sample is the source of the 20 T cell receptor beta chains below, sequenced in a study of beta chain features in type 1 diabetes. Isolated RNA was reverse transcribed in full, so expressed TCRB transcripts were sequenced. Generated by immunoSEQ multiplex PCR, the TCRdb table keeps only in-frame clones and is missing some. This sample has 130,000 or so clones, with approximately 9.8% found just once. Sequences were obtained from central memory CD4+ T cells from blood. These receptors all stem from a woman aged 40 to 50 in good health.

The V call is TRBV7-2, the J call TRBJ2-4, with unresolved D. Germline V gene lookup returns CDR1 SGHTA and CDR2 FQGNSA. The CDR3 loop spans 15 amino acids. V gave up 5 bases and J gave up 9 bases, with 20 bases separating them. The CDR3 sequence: CASSPTASSAGIQYF. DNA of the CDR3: TGTGCCAGCAGCCCAACCGCGTCCTCGGCAGGCATTCAGTACTTC.

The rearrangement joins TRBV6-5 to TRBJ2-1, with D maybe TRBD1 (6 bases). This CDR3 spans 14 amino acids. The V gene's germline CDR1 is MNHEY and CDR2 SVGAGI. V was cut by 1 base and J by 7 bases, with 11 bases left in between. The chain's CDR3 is CASSYFLQGNEQFF. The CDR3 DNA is TGTGCCAGCAGTTACTTCCTTCAGGGGAATGAGCAGTTCTTC.

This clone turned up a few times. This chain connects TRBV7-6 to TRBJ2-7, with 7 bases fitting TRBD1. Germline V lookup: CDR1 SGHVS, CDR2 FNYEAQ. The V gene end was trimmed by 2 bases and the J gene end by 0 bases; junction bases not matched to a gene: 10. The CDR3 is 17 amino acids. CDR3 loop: CASSLLPAGDSSYEQYF. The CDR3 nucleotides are TGTGCCAGCAGCTTACTTCCAGCAGGGGACAGCTCCTACGAGCAGTACTTC.

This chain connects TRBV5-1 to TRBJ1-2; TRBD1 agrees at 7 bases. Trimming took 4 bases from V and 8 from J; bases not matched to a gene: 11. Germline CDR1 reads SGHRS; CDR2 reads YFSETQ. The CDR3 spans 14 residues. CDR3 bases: TGCGCCAGCAGCGGCGACAGGGATCAGCAGGGCTACACCTTC. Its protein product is CASSGDRDQQGYTF.

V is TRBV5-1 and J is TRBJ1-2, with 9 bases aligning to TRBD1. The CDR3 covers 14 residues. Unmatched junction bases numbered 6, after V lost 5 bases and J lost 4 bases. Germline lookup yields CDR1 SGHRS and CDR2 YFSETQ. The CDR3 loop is CASRSGTGTYGYTF. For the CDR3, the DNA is TGCGCCAGCAGGTCCGGGACAGGGACCTATGGCTACACCTTC.

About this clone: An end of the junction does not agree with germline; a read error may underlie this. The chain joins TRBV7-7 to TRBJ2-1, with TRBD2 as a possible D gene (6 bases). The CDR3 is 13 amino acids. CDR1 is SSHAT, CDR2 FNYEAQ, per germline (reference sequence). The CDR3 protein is CASSPGLHNEQFF. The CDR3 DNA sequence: TGTGCTAGCAGCCCGGGACTCCACAATGAGCAGTTCTTC.

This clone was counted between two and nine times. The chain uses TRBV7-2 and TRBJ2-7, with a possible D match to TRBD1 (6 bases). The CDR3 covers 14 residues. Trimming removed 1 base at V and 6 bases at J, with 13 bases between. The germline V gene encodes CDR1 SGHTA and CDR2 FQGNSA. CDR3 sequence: CASSLVPGEGEQYF. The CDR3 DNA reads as TGTGCCAGCAGCTTAGTCCCAGGGGAAGGCGAGCAGTACTTC.

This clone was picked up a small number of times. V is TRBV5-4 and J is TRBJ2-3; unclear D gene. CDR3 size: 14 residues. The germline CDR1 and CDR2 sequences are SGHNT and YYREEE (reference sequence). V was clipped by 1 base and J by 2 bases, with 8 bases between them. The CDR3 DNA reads TGTGCCAGCAGCTTGTTGAGCAACACAGATACGCAGTATTTT. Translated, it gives CASSLLSNTDTQYF.

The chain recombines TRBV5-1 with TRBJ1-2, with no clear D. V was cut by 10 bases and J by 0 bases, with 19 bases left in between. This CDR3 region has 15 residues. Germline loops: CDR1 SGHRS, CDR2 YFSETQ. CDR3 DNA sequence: TGCGCCTCTTTCGGTGGGCTGGGCTCTAACTATGGCTACACCTTC. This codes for CASFGGLGSNYGYTF.

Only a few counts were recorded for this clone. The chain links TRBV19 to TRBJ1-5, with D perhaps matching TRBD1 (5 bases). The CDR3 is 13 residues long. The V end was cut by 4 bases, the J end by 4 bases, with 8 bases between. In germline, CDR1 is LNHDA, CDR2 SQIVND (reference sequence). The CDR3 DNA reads TGTGCCAGTAGTAGGGGCTGGAATCAGCCCCAGCATTTT. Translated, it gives CASSRGWNQPQHF.

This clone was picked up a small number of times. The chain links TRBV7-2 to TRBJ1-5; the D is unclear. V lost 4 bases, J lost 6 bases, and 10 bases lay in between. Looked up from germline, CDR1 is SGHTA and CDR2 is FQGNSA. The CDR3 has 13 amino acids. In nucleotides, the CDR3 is TGTGCCAGCAGCTCCAGTCTCAGTCAGCCCCAGCATTTT. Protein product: CASSSSLSQPQHF.

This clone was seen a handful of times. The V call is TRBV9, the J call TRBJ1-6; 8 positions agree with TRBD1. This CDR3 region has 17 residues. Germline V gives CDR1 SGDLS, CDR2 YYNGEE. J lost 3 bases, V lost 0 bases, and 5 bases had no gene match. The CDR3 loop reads CASSVDRGSNYNSPLHF. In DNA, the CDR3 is TGTGCCAGCAGCGTAGACAGGGGGAGTAACTATAATTCACCCCTCCACTTT. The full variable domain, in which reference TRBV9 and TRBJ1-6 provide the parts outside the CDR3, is DSGVTQTPKHLITATGQRVTLRCSPRSGDLSVYWYQQSLDQGLQFLIQYYNGEERAKGNILERFSAQQFPDLHSELNLSSLELGDSALYFCASSVDRGSNYNSPLHFGNGTRLTVT.

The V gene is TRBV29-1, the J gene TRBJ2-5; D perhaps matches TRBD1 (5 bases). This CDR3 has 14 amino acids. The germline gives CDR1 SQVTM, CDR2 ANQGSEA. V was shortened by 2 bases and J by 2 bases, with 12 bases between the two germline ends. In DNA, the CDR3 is TGCAGCGTTGAACGGCAGGGCCATCAAGAGACCCAGTACTTC. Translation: CSVERQGHQETQYF.

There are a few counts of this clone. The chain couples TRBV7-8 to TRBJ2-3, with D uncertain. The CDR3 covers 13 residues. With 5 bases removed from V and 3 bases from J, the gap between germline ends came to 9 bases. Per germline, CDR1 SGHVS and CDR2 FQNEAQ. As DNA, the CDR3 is TGTGCCAGCAGCCCTACGCGGACAGATACGCAGTATTTT. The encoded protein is CASSPTRTDTQYF. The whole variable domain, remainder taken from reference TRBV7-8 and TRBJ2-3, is GAGVSQSPRYKVAKRGQDVALRCDPISGHVSLFWYQQALGQGPEFLTYFQNEAQLDKSGLPSDRFFAERPEGSVSTLKIQRTQQEDSAVYLCASSPTRTDTQYFGPGTRLTVL.

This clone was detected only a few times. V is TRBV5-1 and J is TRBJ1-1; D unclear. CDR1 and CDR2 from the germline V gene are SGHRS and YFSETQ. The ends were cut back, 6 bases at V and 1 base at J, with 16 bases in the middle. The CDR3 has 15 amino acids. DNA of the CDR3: TGCGCCAGCAAGCTGGATGGGCAGACGAACACTGAAGCTTTCTTT. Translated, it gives CASKLDGQTNTEAFF.

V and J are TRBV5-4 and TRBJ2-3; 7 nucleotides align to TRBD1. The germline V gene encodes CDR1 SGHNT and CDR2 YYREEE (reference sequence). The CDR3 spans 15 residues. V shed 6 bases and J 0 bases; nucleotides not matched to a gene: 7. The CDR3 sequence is CASTMDRRSTDTQYF. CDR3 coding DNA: TGTGCCAGCACCATGGACAGGAGGAGCACAGATACGCAGTATTTT.

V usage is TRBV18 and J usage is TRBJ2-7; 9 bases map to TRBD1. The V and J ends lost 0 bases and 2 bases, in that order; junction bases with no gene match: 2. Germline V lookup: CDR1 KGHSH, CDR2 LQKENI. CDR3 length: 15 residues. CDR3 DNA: TGTGCCAGCTCACCACCGGGACAGGGTACCTACGAGCAGTACTTC. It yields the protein CASSPPGQGTYEQYF.

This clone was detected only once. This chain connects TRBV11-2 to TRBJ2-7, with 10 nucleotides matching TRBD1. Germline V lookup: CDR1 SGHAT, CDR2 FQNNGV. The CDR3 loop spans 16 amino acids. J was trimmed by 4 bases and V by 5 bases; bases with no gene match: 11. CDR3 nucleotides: TGTGCCAGCAGCCCAATAGACCGGACAGGGGGTTACGAGCAGTACTTC. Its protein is CASSPIDRTGGYEQYF.

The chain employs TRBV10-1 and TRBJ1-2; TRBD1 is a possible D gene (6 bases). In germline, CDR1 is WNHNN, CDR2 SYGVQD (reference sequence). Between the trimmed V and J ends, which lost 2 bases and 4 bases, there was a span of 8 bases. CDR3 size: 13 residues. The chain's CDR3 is CASSETGSYGYTF. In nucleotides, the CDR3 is TGCGCCAGCAGTGAGACAGGGTCCTATGGCTACACCTTC.

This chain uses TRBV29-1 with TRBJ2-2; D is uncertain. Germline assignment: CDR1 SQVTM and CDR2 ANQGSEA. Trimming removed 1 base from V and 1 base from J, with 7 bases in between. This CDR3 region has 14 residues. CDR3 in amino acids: CSVEVGLNTGELFF. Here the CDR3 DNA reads TGCAGCGTTGAAGTTGGCCTGAACACCGGGGAGCTGTTTTTT.